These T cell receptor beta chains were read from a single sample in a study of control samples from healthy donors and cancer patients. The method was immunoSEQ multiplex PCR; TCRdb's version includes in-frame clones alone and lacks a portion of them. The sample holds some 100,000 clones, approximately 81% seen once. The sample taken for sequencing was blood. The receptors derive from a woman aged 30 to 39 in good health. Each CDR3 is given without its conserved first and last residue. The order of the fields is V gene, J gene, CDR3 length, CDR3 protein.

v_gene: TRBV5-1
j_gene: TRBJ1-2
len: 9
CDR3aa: APAWNYGYT

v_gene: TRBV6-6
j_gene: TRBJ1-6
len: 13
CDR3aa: ASSPLEGTNSPLH

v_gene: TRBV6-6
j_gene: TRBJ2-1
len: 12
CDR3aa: ASRSDASYNEQF

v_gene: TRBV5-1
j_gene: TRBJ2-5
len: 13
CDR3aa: ASSLEGLQQETQY

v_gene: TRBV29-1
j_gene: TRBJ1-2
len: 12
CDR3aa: SAIGTGHYYGYT

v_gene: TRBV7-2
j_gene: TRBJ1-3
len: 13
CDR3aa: ASSLGDALGNTIY

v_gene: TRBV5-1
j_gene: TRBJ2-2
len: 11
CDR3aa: ASSPDVSGELF

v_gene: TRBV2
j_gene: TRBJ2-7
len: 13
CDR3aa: ASSEAQGPFAEQY

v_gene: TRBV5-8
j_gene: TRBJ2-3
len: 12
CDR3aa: ASSLASRLDTQY

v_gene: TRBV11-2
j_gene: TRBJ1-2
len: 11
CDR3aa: ASSLGGGYGYT

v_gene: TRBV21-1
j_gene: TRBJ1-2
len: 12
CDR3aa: ASSKEPGAYGYT

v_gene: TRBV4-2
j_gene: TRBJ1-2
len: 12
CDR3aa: ASSQEGRSPGYT

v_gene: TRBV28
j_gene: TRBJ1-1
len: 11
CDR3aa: ASGTQINTEAF

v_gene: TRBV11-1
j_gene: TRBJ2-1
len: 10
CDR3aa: ASSPRRHEQF

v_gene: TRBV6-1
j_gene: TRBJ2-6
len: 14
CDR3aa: ASSELRGSGANVLT

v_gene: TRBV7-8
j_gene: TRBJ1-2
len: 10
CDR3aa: ASSQGTYGYT

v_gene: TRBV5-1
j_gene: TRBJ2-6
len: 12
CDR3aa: ASSPYGGANVLT

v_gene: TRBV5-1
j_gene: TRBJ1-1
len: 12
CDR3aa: ASSPLSGDTEAF

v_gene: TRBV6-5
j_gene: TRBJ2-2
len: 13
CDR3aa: ASSPGFANTGELF

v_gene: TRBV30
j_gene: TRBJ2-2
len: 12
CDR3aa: AWSVHRGTGELF

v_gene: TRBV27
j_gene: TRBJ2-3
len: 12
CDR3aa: ASSLWGRIDTQY

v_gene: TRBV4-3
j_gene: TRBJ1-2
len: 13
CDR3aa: ASSQDYRDTYGYT

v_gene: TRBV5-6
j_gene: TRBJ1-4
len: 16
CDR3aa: ASSLRNGPRPTNEKLF

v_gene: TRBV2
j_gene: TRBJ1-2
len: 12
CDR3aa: ASSEAGPPGGYT

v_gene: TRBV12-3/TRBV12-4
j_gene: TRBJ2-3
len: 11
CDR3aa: ASSWKGSDTQY

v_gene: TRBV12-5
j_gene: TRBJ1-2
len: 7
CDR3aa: ASPGGDT

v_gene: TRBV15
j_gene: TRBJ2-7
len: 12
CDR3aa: ATSPLAGFGEQY

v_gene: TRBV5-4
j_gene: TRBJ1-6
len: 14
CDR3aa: ASSLQGGQFNSPLH

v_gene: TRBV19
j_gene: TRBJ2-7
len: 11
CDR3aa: ASSIKGAYEQY

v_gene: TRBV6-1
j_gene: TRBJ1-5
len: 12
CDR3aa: ASSDLWGNQPQH

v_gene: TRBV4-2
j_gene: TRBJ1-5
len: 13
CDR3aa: ASRPGQSSNQPQH

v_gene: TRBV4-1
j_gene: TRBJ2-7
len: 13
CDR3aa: ASSLLAAGSYEQY

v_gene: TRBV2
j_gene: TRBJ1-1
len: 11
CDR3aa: ASSVHGNTEAF

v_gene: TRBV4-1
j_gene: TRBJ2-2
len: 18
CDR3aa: ASSQDGNSTGGRGTGELF

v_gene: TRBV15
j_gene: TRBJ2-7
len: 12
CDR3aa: ATSRGVQGYEQY

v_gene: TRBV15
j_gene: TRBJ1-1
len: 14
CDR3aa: ATSGGGPGRGTEAF

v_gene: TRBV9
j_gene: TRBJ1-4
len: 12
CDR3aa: ASSGHRDDEKLF

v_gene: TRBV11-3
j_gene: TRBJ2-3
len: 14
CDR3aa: ASSPPGTSGGVTQY

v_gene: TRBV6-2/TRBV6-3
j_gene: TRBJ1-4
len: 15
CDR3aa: ASSTPRGANLYEKLF

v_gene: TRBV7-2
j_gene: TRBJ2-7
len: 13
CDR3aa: ASSPPRDRDYEQY